This T cell receptor (beta chain) was identified in a study of shared clonotypes between healthy human individuals. Notes on the study in general: Generally, naive subsets came out with larger estimated richness than memory subsets. Only a few donors were included, so the genetic and exposure-history diversity represented was limited. Sampling covered nothing but blood. Tissue TCR repertoires likely differ from those found in blood.

Looked up from germline, CDR1 is GTSNPN and CDR2 is SVGIG (reference sequence). V was clipped by 3 bases and J by 5 bases, with 11 bases between them. The CDR3 runs 13 residues. Regarding this clone: Its target is not known.

Source study methods: Quality scores were absent from the junction-only immunoSEQ sequences, so filtering differed. Libraries were prepared by immunoSEQ multiplex PCR; TCRdb keeps only in-frame clonotypes and omits some of them. That table supplies the V and J calls and clone size; D and trimming were determined from the DNA. The sample has over a million clones, about 75% seen once; the top ten hold approximately 1.5%. This receptor was obtained from a man aged 18 to 30 in good health. The chain employs TRBV30 and TRBJ1-5; the D gene is possibly TRBD1 (6 bases). What was sequenced was memory CD4+ T cells sorted from blood. The subset is: CD45RA-negative fraction. CDR3 DNA sequence: TGTGCCTGGAGCCGGGGGGCGGATCAGCCCCAGCATTTT. Its translation: CAWSRGADQPQHF.